A single sample gave rise to the 21 T cell receptor beta chains below, sequenced in a study of shared T cell receptors in the human thymus. Clones were sequenced by immunoSEQ multiplex PCR, and TCRdb holds only the in-frame ones, with some missing. In the table there are 500,000 to 550,000 clones, 78% of which are singletons. These data are also associated with another study on human thymus T cells.

Sequences were obtained from thymocytes. Every receptor here comes from a boy under two years old with a congenital heart defect.

This sequence joins TRBV28 and TRBJ1-5; tentatively, D is TRBD1 (6 bases). V was cut by 2 bases and J by 1 base, with 18 bases left in between. This CDR3 has 18 residues. The germline gives CDR1 MDHEN, CDR2 SYDVKM. Written as DNA, the CDR3 is TGTGCCAGCAGTTTAACCTACAAAGACAGGAGCAGCAATCAGCCCCAGCATTTT. As protein: CASSLTYKDRSSNQPQHF.

The V call is TRBV5-4, the J call TRBJ2-2; 8 bases are shared with TRBD2. Germline CDR1 SGHNT, CDR2 YYREEE (reference sequence). J lost 0 bases, V lost 4 bases, and 2 bases had no gene match. The CDR3 is made up of 15 amino acids. The DNA of the CDR3 is TGTGCCAGCAGCGTAGCGGGACCGAACACCGGGGAGCTGTTTTTT. This encodes CASSVAGPNTGELFF.

The genes are TRBV27 and TRBJ2-7; 7 bases are a match to TRBD2. The CDR3 has 15 residues. V shed 1 base, J shed 5 bases, and the junction held 8 bases outside the gene matches. CDR1 is MNHEY, CDR2 SMNVEV, per germline (reference sequence). In DNA form, the CDR3 reads TGTGCCAGCAGTTTATGGCGGGAGAATGTCCACGAGCAGTACTTC. Protein: CASSLWRENVHEQYF.

The gene calls are TRBV2 and TRBJ2-7, with 8 bases identical to TRBD1. The trim removed 1 base at V and 4 bases at J, leaving 12 bases unmatched. CDR3 length: 17 residues. CDR1 and CDR2 (germline): SNHLY, FYNNEI. CDR3: CASSEVGETGVSYEQYF. In DNA, the CDR3 is TGTGCCAGCAGTGAAGTAGGTGAGACAGGGGTCTCTTACGAGCAGTACTTC.

This chain links TRBV6-1 with TRBJ1-4, with D perhaps matching TRBD1 (5 bases). The CDR3 contains 16 residues. Between the trimmed V and J ends, which lost 4 bases and 10 bases, there was a span of 22 bases. Germline CDR1 is MNHNS and CDR2 is SASEGT. The CDR3 loop reads CASSVPLVGPGGKLFF. The CDR3 DNA reads as TGTGCCAGCAGTGTACCGCTCGTTGGTCCCGGGGGAAAACTGTTTTTT.

In its sample, this clone was seen once. The chain carries TRBV10-2 and TRBJ2-7; D remains unclear. V was pared by 4 bases and J by 3 bases, with 10 bases between. Germline CDR1 reads WSHSY; CDR2 reads SAAADI. This CDR3 comprises 13 residues. In DNA, the CDR3 is TGCGCCAGCAGTGGCGTCCCGATCTACGAGCAGTACTTC. Its translation is CASSGVPIYEQYF.

This clone was recorded once. The gene calls are TRBV15 and TRBJ2-5; D remains unclear. Per germline, CDR1 LNHNV and CDR2 YYDKDF (reference sequence). V lost 8 bases to trimming and J lost 2 bases, with 9 bases between them. The CDR3 sequence is 12 residues long. The CDR3 spells CATEDIQETQYF. The CDR3 DNA sequence: TGTGCCACCGAAGACATTCAAGAGACCCAGTACTTC.

The V and J genes are TRBV18 and TRBJ2-1; D not certain. CDR3 length: 12 residues. V was cut by 3 bases and J by 9 bases, with 9 bases left in between. Germline CDR1 is KGHSH and CDR2 is LQKENI. CDR3 amino acids: CASSPGPPEQFF. The CDR3 DNA is TGTGCCAGCTCACCGGGCCCCCCTGAGCAGTTCTTC.

The rearrangement uses TRBV6-5 and TRBJ2-3; TRBD2 is a possible D gene (6 bases). Germline V gene sequence: CDR1 MNHEY, CDR2 SVGAGI. Trimming left V 6 bases short and J 0 bases short, with 13 bases between. The CDR3 loop spans 15 amino acids. This CDR3 reads CASSPIADSTDTQYF. In DNA form, the CDR3 reads TGTGCCAGCAGCCCGATAGCGGATAGCACAGATACGCAGTATTTT.

The rearrangement joins TRBV6-5 to TRBJ2-1, with 9 bases fitting TRBD2. The CDR3 consists of 15 residues. Germline CDR1 reads MNHEY; CDR2 reads SVGAGI. Germline trimming cut 4 bases from V and 4 bases from J; bases unmatched to any gene: 5. CDR3 bases: TGTGCCAGCAGTTCCTGGACTAGCGCGTACAATGAGCAGTTCTTC. Its protein product is CASSSWTSAYNEQFF.

This clone turned up a few times. The CDR3 loop reads CASSPRSNEKLFF. In DNA form, the CDR3 reads TGTGCCAGCAGTCCCAGATCAAATGAAAAACTGTTTTTT. The chain employs TRBV28 and TRBJ1-4; D unresolved. Germline V gene sequence: CDR1 MDHEN, CDR2 SYDVKM. V lost 5 bases, J lost 5 bases, and 9 bases lay in between. There are 13 residues in the CDR3. The full variable domain, its missing parts supplied by reference TRBV28 and TRBJ1-4, is DVKVTQSSRYLVKRTGEKVFLECVQDMDHENMFWYRQDPGLGLRLIYFSYDVKMKEKGDIPEGYSVSREKKERFSLILESASTNQTSMYLCASSPRSNEKLFFGSGTQLSVL.

This chain uses TRBV4-3 with TRBJ2-1; TRBD2 matches at 8 bases. Germline CDR1 LGHNA, CDR2 YSLEER. With V trimmed by 0 bases and J by 2 bases, 6 bases remained unmatched. This CDR3 region has 17 residues. CDR3 coding DNA: TGCGCCAGCAGCCAAGATACAGCGGGAGTCCCCTACAATGAGCAGTTCTTC. Its protein is CASSQDTAGVPYNEQFF.

This clone was seen a single time. CDR3 region: CASSYKPGQAPLGEQYF. The CDR3 DNA reads as TGTGCCAGCAGCTATAAACCCGGACAAGCCCCCTTGGGCGAGCAGTACTTC. The chain employs TRBV27 and TRBJ2-7; possible D gene TRBD1, 5 bases. The germline V gene has CDR1 MNHEY and CDR2 SMNVEV (reference sequence). The CDR3 spans 17 residues. V was cut by 6 bases and J by 6 bases, with 27 bases left in between.

The chain recombines TRBV5-1 with TRBJ2-5, with 12 nucleotides matching TRBD2. The length of the CDR3 is 16 residues. Germline trimming cut 3 bases from V and 3 bases from J; bases unmatched to any gene: 6. Germline lookup yields CDR1 SGHRS and CDR2 YFSETQ. The DNA of the CDR3 is TGCGCCAGCAGCTCAAGACTAGCGGGAGAAGAAGAGACCCAGTACTTC. Translated: CASSSRLAGEEETQYF.

The genes are TRBV4-1 and TRBJ2-5; TRBD2 aligns across 10 bases. The CDR3 totals 16 residues. Looked up from germline, CDR1 is MGHRA and CDR2 is YSYEKL. Germline trimming cut 1 base from V and 2 bases from J; bases unmatched to any gene: 4. As DNA, the CDR3 is TGCGCCAGCAGCCAAGGGGTAGCGGGAGGACAAGAGACCCAGTACTTC. This sequence encodes CASSQGVAGGQETQYF.

The chain carries TRBV27 and TRBJ2-5, with D perhaps matching TRBD1 (6 bases). Germline lookup yields CDR1 MNHEY and CDR2 SMNVEV (reference sequence). CDR3 size: 15 residues. V lost 7 bases to trimming and J lost 1 base, with 16 bases between them. CDR3 sequence reads: CASTRTGTAQETQYF. CDR3 sequence (DNA): TGTGCCAGCACCCGAACAGGGACGGCCCAAGAGACCCAGTACTTC.

The chain joins TRBV5-4 to TRBJ2-5; 16 nucleotides agree with TRBD2. The junction had 6 bases not matched to a gene; V was cut back by 4 bases and J by 0 bases. Germline CDR1 SGHNT, CDR2 YYREEE (reference sequence). The CDR3 has 18 amino acids. The CDR3, as DNA: TGTGCCAGCAGCCCACTGGGACTAGCGGGAGGGTACCAAGAGACCCAGTACTTC. It specifies CASSPLGLAGGYQETQYF.

V and J are TRBV19 and TRBJ2-7; TRBD2 matches 11 bases. CDR3 length: 16 residues. Germline loops: CDR1 LNHDA, CDR2 SQIVND (reference sequence). Germline trimming cut 6 bases from V and 0 bases from J; bases unmatched to any gene: 7. CDR3 nucleotide sequence: TGTGCCAGTAGCCCTTTTAGCGGGAGGGCCTCCTACGAGCAGTACTTC. Its translation is CASSPFSGRASYEQYF. The entire variable domain, with the rest obtained from reference TRBV19 and TRBJ2-7, is as follows: DGGITQSPKYLFRKEGQNVTLSCEQNLNHDAMYWYRQDPGQGLRLIYYSQIVNDFQKGDIAEGYSVSREKKESFPLTVTSAQKNPTAFYLCASSPFSGRASYEQYFGPGTRLTVT.

The chain couples TRBV4-3 to TRBJ2-5, with D possibly matching TRBD2 (5 bases). The V end lost 2 bases, the J end lost 1 base, and 14 bases lay between the germline ends. The CDR3 has 16 amino acids. Germline values: CDR1 LGHNA, CDR2 YSLEER. The CDR3 bases are TGCGCCAGCAGCCAAAGGTTTCGGGGAAGCCAAGAGACCCAGTACTTC. Translation: CASSQRFRGSQETQYF.

The J gene is TRBJ2-2, the V gene TRBV28, with TRBD2 identical over 7 bases. Germline CDR1 MDHEN, CDR2 SYDVKM. The CDR3 sequence is 14 residues long. The V and J ends lost 7 bases and 0 bases, in that order; junction bases with no gene match: 2. This CDR3 is CASKGLPNTGELFF. The CDR3 DNA reads TGTGCCAGCAAGGGACTACCGAACACCGGGGAGCTGTTTTTT.

V gene TRBV6-6 combines with J gene TRBJ1-5; TRBD1 matches 9 bases. The junction had 3 bases not matched to a gene; V was cut back by 2 bases and J by 4 bases. The CDR3 totals 15 residues. Looked up from germline, CDR1 is MNHNY and CDR2 is SVGAGI (reference sequence). CDR3 sequence (DNA): TGTGCCAGCAGTTACGCCGGGACAGGGAATCAGCCCCAGCATTTT. This codes for CASSYAGTGNQPQHF.